This T cell receptor (beta chain) was sequenced during a study of cytomegalovirus exposure and HLA in healthy donors. Study-level information: An early data release held 70 million to 90 million unique TCRs from HLA-typed donors. Overall study findings and caveats: When analyzed later, the rates of TCR association showed variation by HLA locus, with DRB1 the most and HLA-C the fewest.

V lost 6 bases and J lost 7; bases outside the gene matches: 10. Germline-derived CDR1 and CDR2 are SGHRS and YFSETQ. The CDR3 consists of 14 residues. Details on this clone: Antigen: not known.

PCR used 60 Vbeta primers and 13 Jbeta primers. Sequencing used immunoSEQ multiplex PCR; TCRdb keeps in-frame clones, though not all of them. The data hold around 90,000 clones, with about 78% observed a single time. The sequencing input was PBMCs. This TCR came from a woman in her thirties or forties in good health and CMV-seronegative. The chain is built from TRBV5-1 and TRBJ2-5; 9 nucleotides line up with TRBD2. The CDR3 protein is CASTSGGRVWTQYF. CDR3 nucleotides: TGCGCCAGCACCTCCGGCGGGAGGGTGTGGACCCAGTACTTC.